The source of this TCR beta chain is a study of cytomegalovirus exposure and HLA in healthy donors. Study as a whole: In an early release, HLA-typed donors contributed approximately 82 million unique TCR sequences. When fewer than 500 donors were genotyped, approximately 81% of them were found to fall in the Caucasian-associated ancestry cluster.

V was clipped by 9 bases and J by 4 bases; unmatched bases: 7. CDR3 length: 13 residues. CDR1 is SNHLY, CDR2 FYNNEI, per germline. The study ran its PCR with 60 Vbeta and 13 Jbeta primers. Only in-frame clones appear in the TCRdb table, and some are missing; sequencing was by immunoSEQ multiplex PCR. The sample shows about 130,000 clones, roughly three quarters of them seen only once. The receptor was derived from a man aged 40-55 years in good health and CMV-seronegative. The specimen sequenced was PBMCs. This chain connects TRBV2 to TRBJ2-7; 9 bases agree with TRBD1. The CDR3 nucleotides are TGTGCCAGAAGGCCGGGACAGGGTTACGAGCAGTACTTC. Residues: CARRPGQGYEQYF.